This is a list of T cell receptor beta chains from one sample in a study of T-cell reconstitution after alpha-beta-depleted transplantation in children. TCRdb redid the calling of the PCR reads with MiXCR, one entry per CDR3 protein. The table includes 780,000 or so distinct CDR3 sequences, 15% to 20% detected once. The material sequenced was PBMCs, mostly from graft donor cells, taken 360 days after TCRalphabeta/CD19-depleted stem cell transplant. All receptors come from a male patient aged 10-17 years who had a stem cell transplant for acute lymphoblastic leukemia, so the T cells may come from the graft donor. Both conserved end residues are part of each CDR3. A D gene is named only where the DNA matches it firmly. Size values are once, few and many counts, or a class for expanded clones, and some rows have none.

D: -; size: -; J: TRBJ1-1; V: TRBV3-1; DNA: TGTGCCAGCAGCGGACGAGTAAGTGCCGAAGCTTTCTTT; CDR3: CASSGRVSAEAFF
D: TRBD2; size: -; J: TRBJ2-1; V: TRBV11-1; DNA: TGTGCCAGCAGCTTAGCGCAGGGACTAGCGGGTTACAATGAGCAGTTCTTC; CDR3: CASSLAQGLAGYNEQFF
D: -; size: -; J: TRBJ2-7; V: TRBV2; DNA: TGTGCCAGCAGTTTACGGTCCGGGACCCCCACCTACGAGCAGTACTTC; CDR3: CASSLRSGTPTYEQYF
D: TRBD2; size: few; J: TRBJ2-1; V: TRBV14; DNA: TGTGCCAGCAGCCAAAGACCCCTAGCGGGGGTATACAATGAGCAGTTCTTC; CDR3: CASSQRPLAGVYNEQFF
D: -; size: many; J: TRBJ1-2; V: TRBV12-3/TRBV12-4; DNA: TGTGCCAGCAGTGGCTTCTATGGCTACACCTTC; CDR3: CASSGFYGYTF
D: TRBD1; size: -; J: TRBJ2-7; V: TRBV7-3; DNA: TGTGCCAGCACCGGACAGGGACCCGTCGGGCAGTACTTC; CDR3: CASTGQGPVGQYF
D: -; size: few; J: TRBJ2-1; V: TRBV6-1; DNA: TGTGCCAGCAAGAGGAGGGGAAGCGGCCTTGAGCAGTTCTTC; CDR3: CASKRRGSGLEQFF
D: TRBD2; size: -; J: TRBJ2-7; V: TRBV5-1; DNA: TGCGCCAGCAGCTTGCGACTAGCGGGATCCTACCACGAGCAGTACTTC; CDR3: CASSLRLAGSYHEQYF
D: -; size: -; J: TRBJ2-7; V: TRBV20-1; DNA: TGCAGTGCTAGATGGGTGATGAGCTCGAGCATCTACGAGCAGTACTTC; CDR3: CSARWVMSSSIYEQYF
D: TRBD2; size: -; J: TRBJ2-1; V: TRBV12-3/TRBV12-4; DNA: TGTGCCAGCAGTCTCCGAAAGGCTAGCGGCAATGAGCAGTTCTTC; CDR3: CASSLRKASGNEQFF
D: -; size: -; J: TRBJ1-4; V: TRBV20-1; DNA: TGCAGTGCTAGGGGGGACATTTACGAAAAACTGTTTTTT; CDR3: CSARGDIYEKLFF
D: -; size: few; J: TRBJ2-7; V: TRBV2; DNA: TGTGCCAGCAGTTGGACTGCTATCTACGAGCAGTACTTC; CDR3: CASSWTAIYEQYF
D: TRBD2; size: -; J: TRBJ2-7; V: TRBV29-1; DNA: TGCAGCGTAGAAGTAGCGGGGGGCTCCTACGAGCAGTACTTC; CDR3: CSVEVAGGSYEQYF
D: -; size: many; J: TRBJ2-1; V: TRBV14; DNA: TGTGCCAGCAGCCAAGTTCTCTACAATGAGCAGTTCTTC; CDR3: CASSQVLYNEQFF
D: -; size: many; J: TRBJ2-2; V: TRBV12-3/TRBV12-4; DNA: TGTGCCAGCAGTTTAGGGTGGGGGAAATCCGGGGAGCTGTTTTTT; CDR3: CASSLGWGKSGELFF
D: TRBD2; size: -; J: TRBJ2-1; V: TRBV29-1; DNA: TGCAGTCTTCCCCGATCTTGCGGGAGGCTAATGGATGAGCAGTTCTTC; CDR3: CSLPRSCGRLMDEQFF
D: -; size: few; J: TRBJ2-1; V: TRBV5-1; DNA: TGCGCCAGCAGCAAGGACAGCCCTAATTACAATGAGCAGTTCTTC; CDR3: CASSKDSPNYNEQFF